This passage covers 31 T cell receptor beta chains from one sample sequenced in a study of T cell clonality in common variable immunodeficiency. Sequencing used immunoSEQ multiplex PCR; TCRdb keeps in-frame clones, though not all of them. Found here are some 60,000 clones, no singletons; the ten largest cover approximately 1.7%. Source material: peripheral blood mononuclear cells. Receptors were obtained from a person between 18 and 75 years old in good health.

This clone was seen ten or more times. The read falls 3 residues short of the CDR3 end, and the missing part is taken from the germline J gene. V gene TRBV2 combines with J gene TRBJ2-5; 9 bases are a match to TRBD1. There are 17 residues in the CDR3. CDR1 SNHLY and CDR2 FYNNEI come from the germline V gene. With V trimmed by 6 bases and J by 7 bases, 18 bases remained unmatched. The CDR3 DNA, read in part, is TGTGCCAGCAGGTCAGGTCGGGACAGGGACCCTGGGGGGACC. It codes for CASRSGRDRDPGGT. The CDR3 as a whole reads CASRSGRDRDPGGTQYF.

In its sample, this clone was seen many times. CDR3 DNA, as far as it was read: TGCAGTGCTAGGACAGGGGGCGCAGGATATGGC. Amino acids: CSARTGGAGYG. The CDR3 reads in full as CSARTGGAGYGYTF. This chain links TRBV20-1 with TRBJ1-2, with 10 bases aligning to TRBD1. The read finishes 3 residues shy of the CDR3 end, and the germline J gene is used to complete it. The germline V gene has CDR1 DFQATT and CDR2 SNEGSKA (reference sequence). J gave up 5 bases and V 3 bases, and 6 bases lay outside the gene matches. The CDR3 length is 14 residues.

A note on this clone: Coverage ceases 3 residues before the CDR3 finishes, and the germline J gene fills in the end. V usage is TRBV5-1 and J usage is TRBJ1-1, with 9 bases fitting TRBD1. In germline, CDR1 is SGHRS, CDR2 YFSETQ. V shed 3 bases and J 5 bases; nucleotides not matched to a gene: 8. This CDR3 has 15 amino acids. Here the CDR3 reads CASSWGQGRRTEAFF. Partial CDR3 DNA: TGCGCCAGCAGCTGGGGACAGGGTCGACGTACTGAA.

In this sample, this clone turned up many times. The read stops 3 residues short of the end of the CDR3; the missing end is completed from the germline J gene. The chain recombines TRBV20-1 with TRBJ2-1, with 10 bases identical to TRBD2. The CDR3 runs 16 residues. After removal of 1 base from V and 5 bases from J, the junction contained 8 bases not matched to a gene. Germline V lookup: CDR1 DFQATT, CDR2 SNEGSKA (reference sequence). The CDR3 sequence is CSARASSGSSHNEQFF. Partial CDR3 DNA: TGCAGTGCTAGAGCGTCTAGCGGGAGTTCCCACAATGAG.

This clone has at least ten counts. The sequenced fragment ends 3 residues before the CDR3 boundary, so the rest is inferred from the germline J gene. This chain links TRBV7-2 with TRBJ2-7; 12 bases fit TRBD2. The germline V gene has CDR1 SGHTA and CDR2 FQGNSA. The CDR3 has 15 residues. V lost 4 bases and J lost 1; bases outside the gene matches: 2. The sequenced CDR3 bases are TGTGCCAGCAGCTGGACTAGCGGGGCGTCCTACGAG. Amino acid sequence: CASSWTSGASYE. The complete CDR3 protein is CASSWTSGASYEQYF.

This clone was counted at least ten times. The read ends 3 residues before the CDR3 terminus; that terminus is restored from the germline J gene. V is TRBV7-2 and J is TRBJ1-1; D uncertain. The CDR3 totals 13 residues. V shed 6 bases and J shed 0 bases, with 8 bases lying between them. Germline loops: CDR1 SGHTA, CDR2 FQGNSA. CDR3 amino acids: CASSPFLNTEAFF. Partial CDR3 DNA: TGTGCCAGCAGTCCGTTTCTGAACACTGAA.

This clone was found many times. The CDR3 goes on 3 residues after the read ends, and that part is filled in from the germline J gene. V is TRBV2 and J is TRBJ1-2; the match to TRBD1 covers 9 bases. This CDR3 has 15 residues. Per germline, CDR1 SNHLY and CDR2 FYNNEI. V dropped 7 bases and J dropped 4; count of bases not matched to a gene: 10. The CDR3 bases that were read are TGTGCCAGCACTGCCGCTACAGGGGGCTCCTATGGC. Its translation: CASTAATGGSYG. The whole CDR3 sequence is CASTAATGGSYGYTF.

This clone was counted at least ten times. The read ends 3 residues early relative to the CDR3; the germline J gene fills the gap. V and J are TRBV2 and TRBJ2-1, with 7 bases aligning to TRBD1. This CDR3 has 13 amino acids. Losses at the gene ends were 10 bases for V and 1 base for J; bases not matched to a gene: 4. Per the germline V gene, CDR1 is SNHLY and CDR2 is FYNNEI. The DNA read from the CDR3 is TGTGCCACACGACAGGGTTCCTACAATGAG. This encodes CATRQGSYNE. The CDR3 in its entirety is CATRQGSYNEQFF.

This clone was seen at least ten times. The read ends 3 residues shy of where the CDR3 ends; the end is completed using the germline J gene. The chain is built from TRBV30 and TRBJ1-3; D gene uncertain. This CDR3 region has 12 residues. V gave up 3 bases and J gave up 7 bases, with 10 bases separating them. Per the germline V gene, CDR1 is GTSNPN and CDR2 is SVGIG (reference sequence). The CDR3: CAWSIDFNTIYF. The sequenced CDR3 bases are TGTGCCTGGAGCATCGACTTTAACACC.

This clone occurred many times. The read gets to within 3 residues of the CDR3 end, and the germline J gene fills in the rest. This rearrangement joins TRBV20-1 to TRBJ1-6; TRBD1 matches 8 bases. The CDR3 runs 14 residues. Germline V gene data show CDR1 as DFQATT and CDR2 as SNEGSKA (reference sequence). V shed 4 bases, J shed 6 bases, and the junction held 5 bases outside the gene matches. The CDR3 DNA, read in part, is TGCAGTGCTAAAAGACAGGGGCCTAATTCACCC. Translating it yields CSAKRQGPNSP. The CDR3, in full, reads CSAKRQGPNSPLHF.

Ten or more counts support this clone. The read ends 3 residues early relative to the CDR3; the germline J gene fills the gap. The chain carries TRBV20-1 and TRBJ2-7; D is perhaps TRBD1 or TRBD2 (5 bases each). The CDR3 totals 13 residues. In germline, CDR1 is DFQATT, CDR2 SNEGSKA (reference sequence). V lost 6 bases and J 4 bases, leaving 16 bases between the germline ends. CDR3 DNA (partial): TGCAGTGCAGAGGGGCCGGGCACATACGAG. Encoded protein: CSAEGPGTYE. The full CDR3 protein is CSAEGPGTYEQYF.

This clone showed up many times. The DNA ends 3 residues before the CDR3 does, and the rest of the CDR3 is filled in from the germline J gene. This chain uses TRBV12-3 or TRBV12-4 with TRBJ2-5; no firm D call. Trimming left V 2 bases short and J 5 bases short, with 9 bases between. The CDR3 runs 13 residues. Incomplete CDR3 DNA: TGTGCCAGCAGTTTAAGGGTTGGGGAGACC. Translated: CASSLRVGET. The whole CDR3 protein reads CASSLRVGETQYF.

This clone was seen repeatedly, ten times or more. The sequenced fragment ends 3 residues before the CDR3 boundary, so the rest is inferred from the germline J gene. The J gene is TRBJ2-3, the V gene TRBV5-1, with TRBD2 matching 10 bases. Trimming at V came to 7 bases and at J to 1 base, leaving 3 bases not matched to a gene. This CDR3 has 14 residues. From germline, CDR1 is SGHRS and CDR2 YFSETQ. The CDR3 bases that were read are TGCGCCAGCCGACTAGCGGGTGGCACAGATACG. Protein: CASRLAGGTDT. The full CDR3 protein is CASRLAGGTDTQYF.

This clone has a count of ten or more. The CDR3 goes on 3 residues after the read ends, and that part is filled in from the germline J gene. The V call is TRBV30, the J call TRBJ1-1, with D hard to call. The CDR3 is 12 residues long. Per the germline V gene, CDR1 is GTSNPN and CDR2 is SVGIG (reference sequence). Between the trimmed V and J ends, which lost 2 bases and 3 bases, there was a span of 7 bases. This chain's CDR3 is CAWSFPDTEAFF. The CDR3 bases that were read are TGTGCCTGGAGTTTCCCAGACACTGAA.

This clone has ten or more counts. Coverage ceases 3 residues before the CDR3 finishes, and the germline J gene fills in the end. The V call is TRBV7-2, the J call TRBJ2-3; D gene uncertain. CDR3 length: 13 residues. Germline V CDR1 and CDR2: SGHTA, FQGNSA. Deletions cut 5 bases from V and 2 bases from J, with 8 bases between. The covered CDR3 bases are TGTGCCAGCAGCCGACTGTTCACAGATACG. Amino acid sequence: CASSRLFTDT. The CDR3 in its entirety is CASSRLFTDTQYF.

This clone appeared many times. The CDR3 extends 3 residues past the end of the read, so its final part is completed from the germline J gene. This chain links TRBV7-8 with TRBJ2-5; TRBD2 agrees at 10 bases. CDR1 is SGHVS, CDR2 FQNEAQ, per germline. The CDR3 is made up of 16 amino acids. V lost 5 bases, J lost 4 bases, and 10 bases stayed unmatched. The DNA read from the CDR3 is TGTGCCAGCAGCCAAGCGGGCCTAGCGGGAGTAGAGACC. Its protein product is CASSQAGLAGVET. The full CDR3 sequence reads CASSQAGLAGVETQYF.

This clone was observed at least ten times. Read data end 3 residues before the CDR3 end; the end is taken from the germline J gene. This rearrangement joins TRBV7-2 to TRBJ1-2; the match to TRBD1 covers 9 bases. Trimming took 4 bases from V and 4 from J; bases not matched to a gene: 4. The CDR3 loop spans 14 amino acids. The germline gives CDR1 SGHTA, CDR2 FQGNSA. This chain's CDR3 is CASSSTGGPYGYTF. The CDR3 bases that were read are TGTGCCAGCAGCTCGACAGGGGGTCCCTATGGC.

This clone was observed many times. With the read ending 3 residues before the CDR3 end, the germline J gene is used to fill in that end. The gene calls are TRBV18 and TRBJ2-3; TRBD2 matches 10 bases. Germline V lookup: CDR1 KGHSH, CDR2 LQKENI. The CDR3 loop spans 16 amino acids. The V segment lost 3 bases and the J segment 7 bases; nucleotides outside the gene matches: 10. CDR3 amino acids: CASSPALAGVENTQYF. The sequenced CDR3 bases are TGTGCCAGCTCACCGGCGCTAGCGGGAGTCGAAAATACG.

The sample holds many counts of this clone. The CDR3 extends 3 residues past the end of the read, so its final part is completed from the germline J gene. This chain joins TRBV28 and TRBJ2-2, with D maybe TRBD1 (5 bases). Deletions cut 3 bases from V and 4 bases from J, with 12 bases between. The CDR3 loop spans 15 amino acids. Germline assignment: CDR1 MDHEN and CDR2 SYDVKM. This CDR3 reads CASSLAGQSTGELFF. Partial CDR3 DNA: TGTGCCAGCAGTTTGGCAGGGCAGAGCACCGGGGAG.

This clone has a count of ten or more. The read terminates 3 residues before the CDR3 end, so the remaining end is supplied by the germline J gene. J is TRBJ1-4 and V is TRBV30, with TRBD1 as a possible D gene (5 bases). Trimming cost V 2 bases and J 0 bases, with 7 bases left between them. Germline loops: CDR1 GTSNPN, CDR2 SVGIG (reference sequence). CDR3 length: 14 residues. CDR3 amino acids: CAWSRGATNEKLFF. Incomplete CDR3 DNA: TGTGCCTGGAGTCGGGGGGCAACTAATGAAAAA.

This clone was detected many times. The CDR3 goes on 3 residues after the read ends, and that part is filled in from the germline J gene. This CDR3 is also generated by other DNA sequences in the sample. The rearrangement links TRBV7-9 to TRBJ2-3, with 8 bases aligning to TRBD2. J lost 5 bases, V lost 8 bases, and 3 bases had no gene match. The CDR3 spans 12 residues. CDR1 SEHNR and CDR2 FQNEAQ come from the germline V gene (reference sequence). The CDR3 here is CASYLAGDTQYF. CDR3 bases read: TGTGCCAGCTATCTAGCGGGAGATACG.

This clone was picked up many times. The CDR3 end falls 3 residues outside the read, so it is completed with the germline J gene. The chain recombines TRBV7-2 with TRBJ1-1; 7 bases align to TRBD1. The CDR3 consists of 13 residues. After removal of 4 bases from V and 1 base from J, the junction contained 0 bases not matched to a gene. CDR1 and CDR2 from the germline V gene are SGHTA and FQGNSA. The part of the CDR3 DNA that was read is TGTGCCAGCAGCTACAGGGGGAACACTGAA. Translation gives CASSYRGNTE. The full CDR3 sequence reads CASSYRGNTEAFF.

This clone was detected many times. Coverage ceases 3 residues before the CDR3 finishes, and the germline J gene fills in the end. The chain carries TRBV7-9 and TRBJ2-7, with 9 bases matching TRBD1. Germline V gives CDR1 SEHNR, CDR2 FQNEAQ (reference sequence). The CDR3 is made up of 15 amino acids. V gave up 6 bases and J gave up 5 bases; unmatched junction bases: 11. CDR3 sequence: CASSSGTGSIHEQYF. CDR3 DNA (partial): TGTGCCAGCAGTTCCGGGACAGGGTCTATCCACGAG. Combining the CDR3 with reference TRBV7-9 and TRBJ2-7 gives the whole variable domain DTGVSQNPRHKITKRGQNVTFRCDPISEHNRLYWYRQTLGQGPEFLTYFQNEAQLEKSRLLSDRFSAERPKGSFSTLEIQRTEQGDSAMYLCASSSGTGSIHEQYFGPGTRLTVT.

This clone was seen ten or more times. The CDR3 extends 3 residues past the end of the read, so its final part is completed from the germline J gene. The chain employs TRBV5-6 and TRBJ1-5; possibly TRBD1 for D (5 bases). This CDR3 spans 12 amino acids. In germline, CDR1 is SGHDT, CDR2 YYEEEE. V lost 5 bases and J 5 bases, leaving 8 bases between the germline ends. The covered CDR3 bases are TGTGCCAGCAGTACACAGGATCAGCCC. This translates into CASSTQDQP. The complete CDR3 reads CASSTQDQPQHF.

This clone was seen many times. Sequencing ends 3 residues short of the CDR3 end; the germline J gene provides the rest. This sequence joins TRBV12-3 or TRBV12-4 and TRBJ2-7, with 11 bases lining up with TRBD1. V dropped 6 bases and J dropped 2; count of bases not matched to a gene: 6. CDR3 size: 15 residues. The CDR3 DNA, read in part, is TGTGCCAGCAGATCCGGGACAGGGGGGGCCTACGAG. Protein sequence: CASRSGTGGAYE. The complete CDR3 reads CASRSGTGGAYEQYF.

This clone was seen many times. The CDR3 end lies 3 residues beyond the end of the read and is filled in from the germline J gene. V and J are TRBV9 and TRBJ2-3, with D possibly TRBD2 on 5 matching bases. The CDR3 spans 15 residues. V was cut by 0 bases and J by 2 bases, with 10 bases left in between. Germline CDR1 and CDR2: SGDLS and YYNGEE. CDR3 sequence: CASSVVAHYTDTQYF. The CDR3 DNA, read in part, is TGTGCCAGCAGCGTAGTAGCGCACTACACAGATACG.

This clone appeared many times. With the read ending 3 residues before the CDR3 end, the germline J gene is used to fill in that end. The V and J genes are TRBV9 and TRBJ2-1; 8 nucleotides align to TRBD2. The CDR3 covers 15 residues. Looked up from germline, CDR1 is SGDLS and CDR2 is YYNGEE. V shed 4 bases and J 4 bases; nucleotides not matched to a gene: 7. CDR3 amino acids: CASSPGSGRYNEQFF. Partial CDR3 DNA: TGTGCCAGCAGCCCCGGAAGCGGGAGATACAATGAG. Supplemented by reference TRBV9 and TRBJ2-1, the full variable domain reads DSGVTQTPKHLITATGQRVTLRCSPRSGDLSVYWYQQSLDQGLQFLIQYYNGEERAKGNILERFSAQQFPDLHSELNLSSLELGDSALYFCASSPGSGRYNEQFFGPGTRLTVL.

This clone was seen many times. The CDR3 sequence: CAIMRQGDAGELFF. The covered CDR3 bases are TGTGCCATCATGAGACAGGGGGATGCCGGGGAG. This chain links TRBV10-3 with TRBJ2-2; 9 bases map to TRBD1. The read comes to an end 3 residues before the CDR3 does, leaving the germline J gene to fill in the end. The V segment lost 7 bases and the J segment 6 bases; nucleotides outside the gene matches: 6. This CDR3 spans 14 amino acids. Germline loops: CDR1 ENHRY, CDR2 SYGVKD.

There are many counts of this clone. Sequencing ends 3 residues short of the CDR3 end; the germline J gene provides the rest. This chain uses TRBV9 with TRBJ2-3, with 7 bases matching TRBD2. This CDR3 contains 15 residues. CDR1 SGDLS and CDR2 YYNGEE come from the germline V gene. V lost 4 bases and J lost 0; bases outside the gene matches: 5. CDR3 DNA (partial): TGTGCCAGCAGCCGCAGCGGGAAAAGCACAGATACG. This encodes CASSRSGKSTDT. The complete CDR3 sequence is CASSRSGKSTDTQYF.

This clone was recorded at least ten times. The DNA ends 3 residues before the CDR3 does, and the rest of the CDR3 is filled in from the germline J gene. The gene calls are TRBV29-1 and TRBJ2-5; D unresolved. CDR1 and CDR2 from the germline V gene are SQVTM and ANQGSEA. With 3 bases removed from V and 5 bases from J, the gap between germline ends came to 7 bases. The CDR3 has 11 amino acids. The covered CDR3 bases are TGCAGCGTTGAGAGGCTGGAGACC. As protein: CSVERLET. The entire CDR3 reads CSVERLETQYF. Filled out from reference TRBV29-1 and TRBJ2-5, the complete variable domain reads SAVISQKPSRDICQRGTSLTIQCQVDSQVTMMFWYRQQPGQSLTLIATANQGSEATYESGFVIDKFPISRPNLTFSTLTVSNMSPEDSSIYLCSVERLETQYFGPGTRLLVL.

The table lists this clone with many counts. Read sequence stops 3 residues before the CDR3 end, and the germline J gene provides the missing end. The V and J genes are TRBV7-3 and TRBJ1-1; 7 bases match TRBD1. The V and J ends lost 5 bases and 1 base, in that order; junction bases with no gene match: 1. Germline values: CDR1 SGHTA, CDR2 FQGTGA. CDR3 size: 13 residues. The covered CDR3 bases are TGTGCCAGCAGCCGGGACAGGAACACTGAA. Protein product: CASSRDRNTE. Given in full, the CDR3 is CASSRDRNTEAFF.